The 30 T cell receptor beta chains listed next were all sequenced from one sample in a study of blood T cells in healthy people across ages. Through a sample-barcoded 5' primer and a J-beta primer mix, a second PCR was run for about 7 to 12 cycles. TCRdb processed the 5' RACE reads anew with MiXCR; each CDR3 protein has one entry. The sample shows more than 700,000 distinct CDR3 sequences, 53% of them seen only once. Sequencing input: blood. These receptors were collected from a man older than 75 in good health.

The chain uses TRBV6-5 and TRBJ2-7; no clear D. Trimming removed 0 bases at V and 2 bases at J, with 14 bases between. Germline loops: CDR1 MNHEY, CDR2 SVGAGI. CDR3 length: 16 amino acids. CDR3: CASSYSGVGLTYEQYF. The CDR3 DNA reads TGTGCCAGCAGTTACTCCGGTGTAGGCCTCACCTACGAGCAGTACTTC.

Turning to this clonotype: At one end, the junction sequence differs from germline, possibly due to a read error. The chain has TRBV7-8 and TRBJ2-5, with 8 bases that match TRBD1. Germline-derived CDR1 and CDR2 are SGHVS and FQNEAQ. This CDR3 region has 18 residues. CDR3 residues: CVSSLSVRTGMALETQYF. The CDR3 DNA is TGTGTCAGCAGCTTGTCTGTGCGGACAGGGATGGCGTTGGAGACCCAGTACTTC.

This chain links TRBV12-3 or TRBV12-4 with TRBJ1-4; D remains unclear. Trimming shortened V by 1 base and J by 2 bases, and 8 bases separated the two germline ends. The CDR3 extends over 15 amino acids. Written as DNA, the CDR3 is TGTGCCAGCAGTTTAGGAGGGTCCACTAATGAAAAACTGTTTTTT. Translation: CASSLGGSTNEKLFF.

CDR3 sequence (DNA): TGTGCCAGCAGTTTACGGACTTTATCCCCCCTTGGGGCCAACGTCCTGACTTTC. It specifies CASSLRTLSPLGANVLTF. V is TRBV27 and J is TRBJ2-6; tentatively, D is TRBD2 (5 bases). V was shortened by 2 bases and J by 3 bases, with 17 bases between the two germline ends. The germline V gene encodes CDR1 MNHEY and CDR2 SMNVEV (reference sequence). The CDR3 has 18 residues. Supplemented by reference TRBV27 and TRBJ2-6, the full variable domain reads EAQVTQNPRYLITVTGKKLTVTCSQNMNHEYMSWYRQDPGLGLRQIYYSMNVEVTDKGDVPEGYKVSRKEKRNFPLILESPSPNQTSLYFCASSLRTLSPLGANVLTFGAGSRLTVL.

V usage is TRBV14 and J usage is TRBJ2-1, with D perhaps TRBD1 or TRBD2 (7 bases each). Germline CDR1 is SGHDN and CDR2 is FVKESK. This CDR3 has 18 amino acids. V was shortened by 4 bases and J by 0 bases, with 19 bases between the two germline ends. CDR3 DNA: TGTGCCAGCAGCCGAAGGGGGCTAGCGGACAGCTCCTACAATGAGCAGTTCTTC. Translating it yields CASSRRGLADSSYNEQFF.

The genes are TRBV29-1 and TRBJ2-1; 8 bases fit TRBD1. The CDR3 contains 13 residues. Germline CDR1 and CDR2: SQVTM and ANQGSEA. Germline trimming cut 6 bases from V and 10 bases from J; bases unmatched to any gene: 11. DNA for the CDR3: TGCAGCGTCGTCGGACAGGGCAACCACGAGCAGTTCTTC. It yields the protein CSVVGQGNHEQFF.

This sequence joins TRBV5-1 and TRBJ1-1, with a weak D call TRBD1 (5 bases). CDR3 length: 14 amino acids. The germline V gene has CDR1 SGHRS and CDR2 YFSETQ. Trimming left V 4 bases short and J 4 bases short, with 14 bases between. CDR3 nucleotide sequence: TGCGCCAGCAGCCGGGACGGTCAGAGCACTGAAGCTTTCTTT. It specifies CASSRDGQSTEAFF.

The chain combines TRBV9 with TRBJ1-4; a weak D match, TRBD1 (5 bases). The CDR3 totals 13 residues. The ends were cut back, 3 bases at V and 7 bases at J, with 10 bases in the middle. The germline V gene encodes CDR1 SGDLS and CDR2 YYNGEE. The CDR3 nucleotides read TGTGCCAGCAGCGCGGGACCTGGTGAAAAACTGTTTTTT. Residues: CASSAGPGEKLFF.

The chain joins TRBV7-2 to TRBJ2-7, with TRBD2 matching over 12 bases. Germline CDR1 SGHTA, CDR2 FQGNSA. The CDR3 runs 16 residues. V trimming: 5 bases; J trimming: 7 bases; junction bases outside the gene matches: 12. DNA for the CDR3: TGTGCCAGCAGCCCTCCTAGCGGGAGGGGCCAAGGGGAGCAGTACTTC. Residues: CASSPPSGRGQGEQYF.

This rearrangement joins TRBV2 to TRBJ1-6; TRBD1 is a possible D gene (5 bases). The CDR3 length is 14 residues. The germline gives CDR1 SNHLY, CDR2 FYNNEI. The germline V and J ends were trimmed by 8 bases and 9 bases, with 17 bases remaining between them. The CDR3 bases are TGTGCCAGCCAGGGACGGAGTGGGGGTTCACCCCTCCACTTT. It yields the protein CASQGRSGGSPLHF.

The chain is built from TRBV9 and TRBJ2-2; TRBD1 aligns across 7 bases. There are 14 residues in the CDR3. Germline CDR1 SGDLS, CDR2 YYNGEE. The V gene end was trimmed by 3 bases and the J gene end by 6 bases; junction bases not matched to a gene: 5. The CDR3 coding sequence is TGTGCCAGCAGCGGACAGGGATTACCCGGGGAGCTGTTTTTT. Protein sequence: CASSGQGLPGELFF.

About this clonotype: Sequence at one end of the junction differs from germline and may be a read error. The rearrangement links TRBV10-3 to TRBJ2-5; D unresolved. The CDR3 loop spans 13 amino acids. CDR1 and CDR2 from the germline V gene are ENHRY and SYGVKD. CDR3 DNA sequence: TGTGCCGTCAGTGTTAGGGACCAAGAGACCCAGTACTTC. This sequence encodes CAVSVRDQETQYF.

This chain links TRBV5-1 with TRBJ2-3; the match to TRBD1 covers 7 bases. CDR1 and CDR2 from the germline V gene are SGHRS and YFSETQ. Trimming removed 4 bases from V and 3 bases from J; junction bases left unmatched: 5. This CDR3 region has 14 residues. The DNA of the CDR3 is TGCGCCAGCAGCCGGGGACAGACGACAGATACGCAGTATTTT. This encodes CASSRGQTTDTQYF.

Concerning this clonotype: A much bigger clone sits one base away, suggesting this may be a read error. The rearrangement joins TRBV20-1 to TRBJ2-1; the D is unclear. The germline V gene encodes CDR1 DFQATT and CDR2 SNEGSKA (reference sequence). This CDR3 has 14 residues. CDR3 amino acids: CSASFRARRNEQSF. The DNA for the CDR3 is TGCAGTGCTAGCTTCCGCGCACGGAGAAATGAGCAGTCCTTC.

This sequence joins TRBV6-1 and TRBJ2-4, with D maybe TRBD1 (7 bases). Trimming took 1 base from V and 1 from J, leaving 20 bases between them. The CDR3 sequence is 19 residues long. Looked up from germline, CDR1 is MNHNS and CDR2 is SASEGT. This chain's CDR3 is CASSEEAGQTKAAKNIQYF. The CDR3 DNA reads TGTGCCAGCAGTGAAGAGGCGGGACAGACAAAAGCCGCCAAAAACATTCAGTACTTC.

This clonotype has only a few counts. This rearrangement joins TRBV6-1 to TRBJ2-7; 7 bases agree with TRBD1. V dropped 2 bases and J dropped 1; count of bases not matched to a gene: 5. The CDR3 is made up of 15 amino acids. Germline V gene sequence: CDR1 MNHNS, CDR2 SASEGT. CDR3 residues: CASSERSGGSYEQYF. The DNA of the CDR3 is TGTGCCAGCAGTGAACGTTCAGGGGGTTCCTACGAGCAGTACTTC.

This sequence joins TRBV3-1 and TRBJ2-4; D remains unclear. The end of the DNA fits TRBJ2-7 better, so the J call may be wrong. This CDR3 is 13 amino acids long. Germline CDR1 reads LGHDT; CDR2 reads YNNKEL (reference sequence). For the CDR3, the DNA is TGTGCCAGCAGGCGAGCCCCAGGCTACGAGCAGTACTTC. As protein: CASRRAPGYEQYF.

This clonotype occurred a few times. The genes are TRBV7-9 and TRBJ2-7; D perhaps matches TRBD1 (5 bases). Germline V CDR1 and CDR2: SEHNR, FQNEAQ (reference sequence). Trimming cost V 2 bases and J 5 bases, with 16 bases left between them. The length of the CDR3 is 15 residues. DNA for the CDR3: TGTGCCAGCAGCTTACAGGGTACTCCCCGGGACGAGCAGTACTTC. Protein sequence: CASSLQGTPRDEQYF.

This chain uses TRBV25-1 with TRBJ2-3; a possible D gene is TRBD1 (5 bases). The CDR3 has 15 residues. CDR1 is MGHDK, CDR2 SYGVNS, per germline. The V end was cut by 1 base, the J end by 7 bases, with 15 bases between. The CDR3: CASSEFGAKRNTQYF. The DNA for the CDR3 is TGTGCCAGCAGTGAATTTGGGGCGAAAAGGAATACGCAGTATTTT.

The chain joins TRBV20-1 to TRBJ2-7; D might be TRBD1 (5 bases). The length of the CDR3 is 15 residues. The V end was cut by 0 bases, the J end by 3 bases, with 15 bases between. Looked up from germline, CDR1 is DFQATT and CDR2 is SNEGSKA (reference sequence). The DNA for the CDR3 is TGCAGTGCTAGAGATCCCATACGACAGAACTACGAGCAGTACTTC. This encodes CSARDPIRQNYEQYF.

The rearrangement uses TRBV20-1 and TRBJ2-1; the match to TRBD2 covers 14 bases. The CDR3 consists of 15 residues. Germline V CDR1 and CDR2: DFQATT, SNEGSKA (reference sequence). Trimming removed 5 bases from V and 8 bases from J; junction bases left unmatched: 8. Here the CDR3 DNA reads TGCAGTGCTGATCCGGGACTAGCGGGAGAGGATGAGCAGTTCTTC. Translated, it gives CSADPGLAGEDEQFF.

The chain recombines TRBV4-1 with TRBJ2-7; 8 bases match TRBD1. CDR1 and CDR2 from the germline V gene are MGHRA and YSYEKL. The CDR3 has 14 residues. Trimming removed 4 bases from V and 5 bases from J; junction bases left unmatched: 7. CDR3 region: CASSPPDREDEQYF. CDR3 nucleotides: TGCGCCAGCAGCCCCCCGGACAGGGAGGACGAGCAGTACTTC.

This chain uses TRBV20-1 with TRBJ1-1; 7 bases match TRBD1. J was trimmed by 3 bases and V by 5 bases; bases with no gene match: 6. CDR3 size: 13 residues. The germline V gene encodes CDR1 DFQATT and CDR2 SNEGSKA (reference sequence). In DNA, the CDR3 is TGCAGTGCTTCGACAGGGTGGGACACTGAAGCTTTCTTT. The encoded protein is CSASTGWDTEAFF.

This clonotype appeared once. One end of the junction is discordant with germline, which a read error may explain. This chain uses TRBV14 with TRBJ2-6; a weak D match, TRBD1 (5 bases). This CDR3 is 16 amino acids long. The germline V gene has CDR1 SGHDN and CDR2 FVKESK. The chain's CDR3 is CASSQVRPSGASVLTF. The CDR3 DNA reads as TGTGCCAGCAGCCAAGTGAGGCCGTCTGGGGCCAGCGTCCTGACTTTC.

This clonotype was counted a few times. The chain links TRBV20-1 to TRBJ2-3; 10 nucleotides match TRBD2. The length of the CDR3 is 14 residues. The junction had 2 bases not matched to a gene; V was cut back by 5 bases and J by 0 bases. Germline V gene sequence: CDR1 DFQATT, CDR2 SNEGSKA (reference sequence). DNA for the CDR3: TGCAGTGCTTGGACTAGCGGAAGCACAGATACGCAGTATTTT. Translated, it gives CSAWTSGSTDTQYF.

The gene calls are TRBV5-1 and TRBJ2-7, with 11 bases that match TRBD1. Germline CDR1 is SGHRS and CDR2 is YFSETQ. The CDR3 is 15 amino acids. V trimming: 2 bases; J trimming: 7 bases; junction bases outside the gene matches: 8. CDR3 sequence reads: CASSLTGQGAGEQYF. The CDR3 DNA reads TGCGCCAGCAGCTTAACCGGACAGGGGGCTGGGGAGCAGTACTTC. The whole variable domain, filled in from reference TRBV5-1 and TRBJ2-7, reads KAGVTQTPRYLIKTRGQQVTLSCSPISGHRSVSWYQQTPGQGLQFLFEYFSETQRNKGNFPGRFSGRQFSNSRSEMNVSTLELGDSALYLCASSLTGQGAGEQYFGPGTRLTVT.

The table lists this clonotype with a few counts. This chain joins TRBV7-9 and TRBJ2-1; tentative D call: TRBD1 (6 bases). The CDR3 totals 14 residues. The V end was cut by 5 bases, the J end by 0 bases, with 8 bases between. The germline gives CDR1 SEHNR, CDR2 FQNEAQ (reference sequence). The CDR3 DNA reads as TGTGCCAGCAGCGACAGGAGCTCCTACAATGAGCAGTTCTTC. It specifies CASSDRSSYNEQFF.

This sequence joins TRBV27 and TRBJ2-1; TRBD2 agrees at 7 bases. V trimming: 2 bases; J trimming: 4 bases; junction bases outside the gene matches: 8. CDR1 and CDR2 from the germline V gene are MNHEY and SMNVEV (reference sequence). The CDR3 runs 16 residues. In DNA, the CDR3 is TGTGCCAGCAGTTTACAGCGGGGACTACGATACAATGAGCAGTTCTTC. Protein: CASSLQRGLRYNEQFF.

This clonotype was counted once. This chain joins TRBV6-5 and TRBJ2-3, with TRBD2 matching over 8 bases. Per germline, CDR1 MNHEY and CDR2 SVGAGI. The CDR3 covers 17 residues. The V segment lost 6 bases and the J segment 2 bases; nucleotides outside the gene matches: 13. CDR3 in amino acids: CASSPAFWTSTTDTQYF. The CDR3 nucleotides are TGTGCCAGCAGCCCAGCCTTTTGGACTAGCACCACAGATACGCAGTATTTT.

This clonotype has just a few counts. V gene TRBV29-1 combines with J gene TRBJ1-5; a weak D match, TRBD1 (6 bases). Trimming left V 4 bases short and J 1 base short, with 14 bases between. Germline V CDR1 and CDR2: SQVTM, ANQGSEA. The CDR3 has 15 amino acids. DNA for the CDR3: TGCAGCGTTGTAGAGGGGGGCGCGAGCAATCAGCCCCAGCATTTT. This sequence encodes CSVVEGGASNQPQHF. Combining the CDR3 with reference TRBV29-1 and TRBJ1-5 gives the whole variable domain SAVISQKPSRDICQRGTSLTIQCQVDSQVTMMFWYRQQPGQSLTLIATANQGSEATYESGFVIDKFPISRPNLTFSTLTVSNMSPEDSSIYLCSVVEGGASNQPQHFGDGTRLSIL.